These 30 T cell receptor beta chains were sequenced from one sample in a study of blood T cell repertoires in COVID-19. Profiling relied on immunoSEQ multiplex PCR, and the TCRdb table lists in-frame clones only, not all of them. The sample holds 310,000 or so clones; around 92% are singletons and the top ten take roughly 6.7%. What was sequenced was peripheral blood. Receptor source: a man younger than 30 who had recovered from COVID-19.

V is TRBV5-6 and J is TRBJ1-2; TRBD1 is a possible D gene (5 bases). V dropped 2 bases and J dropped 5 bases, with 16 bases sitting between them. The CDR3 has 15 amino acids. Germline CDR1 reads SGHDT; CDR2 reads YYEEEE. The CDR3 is CASSFGGNKMYGYTF. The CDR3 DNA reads TGTGCCAGCAGCTTCGGGGGAAATAAGATGTATGGCTACACCTTC.

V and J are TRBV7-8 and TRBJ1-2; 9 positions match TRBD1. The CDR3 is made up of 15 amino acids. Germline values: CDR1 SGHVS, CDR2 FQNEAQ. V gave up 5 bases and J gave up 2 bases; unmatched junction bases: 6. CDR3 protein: CASSVTGTGNYGYTF. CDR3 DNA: TGTGCCAGCAGCGTTACCGGGACAGGGAACTATGGCTACACCTTC.

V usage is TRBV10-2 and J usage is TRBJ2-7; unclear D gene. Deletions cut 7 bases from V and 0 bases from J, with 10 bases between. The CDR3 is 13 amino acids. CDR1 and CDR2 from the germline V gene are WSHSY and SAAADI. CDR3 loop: CASTSTSSYEQYF. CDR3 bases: TGCGCCAGCACGTCAACAAGCTCCTACGAGCAGTACTTC.

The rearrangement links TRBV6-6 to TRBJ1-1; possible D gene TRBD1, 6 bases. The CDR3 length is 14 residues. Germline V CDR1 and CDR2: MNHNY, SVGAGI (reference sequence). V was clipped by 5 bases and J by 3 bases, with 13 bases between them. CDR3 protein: CASSPTGLDTEAFF. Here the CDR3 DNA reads TGTGCCAGCAGTCCTACAGGGTTAGACACTGAAGCTTTCTTT.

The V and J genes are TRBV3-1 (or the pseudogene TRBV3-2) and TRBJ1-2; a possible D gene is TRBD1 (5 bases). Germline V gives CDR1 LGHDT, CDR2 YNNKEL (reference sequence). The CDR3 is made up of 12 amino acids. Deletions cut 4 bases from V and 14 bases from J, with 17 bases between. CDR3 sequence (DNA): TGTGCCAGCAGCCGGCGGGACCGTGGGTCGACCTTC. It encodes CASSRRDRGSTF.

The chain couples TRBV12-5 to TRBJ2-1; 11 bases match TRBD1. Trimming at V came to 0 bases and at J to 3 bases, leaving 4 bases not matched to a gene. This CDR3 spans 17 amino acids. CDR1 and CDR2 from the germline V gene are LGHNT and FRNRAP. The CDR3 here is CASGLVVGTGGYNEQFF. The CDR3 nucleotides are TGTGCTAGTGGTTTGGTAGTTGGGACAGGGGGCTACAATGAGCAGTTCTTC.

The DNA of the CDR3 is TGTGCCAGCAGCTCCAGCGGGAGGGTGGAGACCCAGTACTTC. Protein product: CASSSSGRVETQYF. This chain uses TRBV5-8 with TRBJ2-5; 10 bases match TRBD2. The CDR3 sequence is 14 residues long. Per the germline V gene, CDR1 is SGHTS and CDR2 is YDEGEE. V dropped 3 bases and J dropped 5; count of bases not matched to a gene: 4. The full variable domain, with the rest looked up from reference TRBV5-8 and TRBJ2-5, is EAGVTQSPTHLIKTRGQQATLRCSPISGHTSVYWYQQALGLGLQFLLWYDEGEERNRGNFPPRFSGRQFPNYSSELNVNALELEDSALYLCASSSSGRVETQYFGPGTRLLVL.

The CDR3 nucleotides are TGTGCCAGCAGTGAATCCCTCTGGAGCTCCTATAATTCACCCCTCCACTTT. Residues: CASSESLWSSYNSPLHF. The chain links TRBV25-1 to TRBJ1-6; the D is unclear. This CDR3 contains 17 residues. Germline V gene data show CDR1 as MGHDK and CDR2 as SYGVNS. Trimming shortened V by 1 base and J by 0 bases, and 10 bases separated the two germline ends.

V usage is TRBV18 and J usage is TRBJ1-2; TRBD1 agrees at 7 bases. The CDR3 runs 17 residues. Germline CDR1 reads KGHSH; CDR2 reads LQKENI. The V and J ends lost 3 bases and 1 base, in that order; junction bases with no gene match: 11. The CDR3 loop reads CASSPTLPGTDNYGYTF. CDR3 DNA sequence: TGTGCCAGCTCACCCACACTCCCCGGGACAGATAACTATGGCTACACCTTC.

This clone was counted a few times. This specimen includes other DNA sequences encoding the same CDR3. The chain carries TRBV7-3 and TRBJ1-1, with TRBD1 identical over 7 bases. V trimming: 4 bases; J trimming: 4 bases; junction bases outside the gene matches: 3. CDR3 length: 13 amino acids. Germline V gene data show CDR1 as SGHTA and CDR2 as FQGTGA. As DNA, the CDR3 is TGTGCCAGCAGCTCCCAGGGGGGCACTGAAGCTTTCTTT. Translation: CASSSQGGTEAFF.

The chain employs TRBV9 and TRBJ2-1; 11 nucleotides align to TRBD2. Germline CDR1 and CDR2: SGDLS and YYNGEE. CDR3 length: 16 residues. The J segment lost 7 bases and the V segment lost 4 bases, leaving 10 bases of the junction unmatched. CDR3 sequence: CASSPFTSGRENEQFF. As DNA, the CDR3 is TGTGCCAGCAGCCCCTTTACTAGCGGGAGAGAGAATGAGCAGTTCTTC.

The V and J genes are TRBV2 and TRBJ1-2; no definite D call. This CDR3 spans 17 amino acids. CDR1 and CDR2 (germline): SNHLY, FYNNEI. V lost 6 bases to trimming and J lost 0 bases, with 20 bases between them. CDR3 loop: CASSPRPGGSANYGYTF. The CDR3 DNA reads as TGTGCCAGCAGCCCTCGGCCCGGAGGGAGTGCTAACTATGGCTACACCTTC.

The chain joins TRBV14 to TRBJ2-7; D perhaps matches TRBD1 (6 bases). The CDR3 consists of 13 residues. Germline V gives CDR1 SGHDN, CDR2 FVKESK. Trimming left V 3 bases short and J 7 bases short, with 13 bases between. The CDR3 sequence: CASSHRNRVEQYF. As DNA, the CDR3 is TGTGCCAGCAGCCACAGGAACAGGGTGGAGCAGTACTTC. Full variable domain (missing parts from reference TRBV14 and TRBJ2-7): EAGVTQFPSHSVIEKGQTVTLRCDPISGHDNLYWYRRVMGKEIKFLLHFVKESKQDESGMPNNRFLAERTGGTYSTLKVQPAELEDSGVYFCASSHRNRVEQYFGPGTRLTVT.

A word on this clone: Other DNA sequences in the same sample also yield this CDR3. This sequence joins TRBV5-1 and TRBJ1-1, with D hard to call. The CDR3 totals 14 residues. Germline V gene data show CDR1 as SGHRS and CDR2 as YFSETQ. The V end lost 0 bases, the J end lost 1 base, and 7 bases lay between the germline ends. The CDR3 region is CASSLVTGNTEAFF. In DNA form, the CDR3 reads TGCGCCAGCAGCTTGGTGACGGGGAACACTGAAGCTTTCTTT.

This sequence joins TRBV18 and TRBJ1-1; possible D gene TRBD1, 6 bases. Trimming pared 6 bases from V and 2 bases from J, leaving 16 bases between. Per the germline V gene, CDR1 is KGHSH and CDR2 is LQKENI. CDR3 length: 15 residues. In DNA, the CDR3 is TGTGCCAGCTCTCCTAGCCAACAGGGAAACACTGAAGCTTTCTTT. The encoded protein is CASSPSQQGNTEAFF.

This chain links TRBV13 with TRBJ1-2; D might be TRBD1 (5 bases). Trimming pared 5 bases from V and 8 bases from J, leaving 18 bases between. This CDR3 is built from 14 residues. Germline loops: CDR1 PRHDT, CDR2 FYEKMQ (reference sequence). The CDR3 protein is CASSPVPRDGGYTF. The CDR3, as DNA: TGTGCCAGCAGCCCCGTCCCCAGGGATGGGGGCTACACCTTC.

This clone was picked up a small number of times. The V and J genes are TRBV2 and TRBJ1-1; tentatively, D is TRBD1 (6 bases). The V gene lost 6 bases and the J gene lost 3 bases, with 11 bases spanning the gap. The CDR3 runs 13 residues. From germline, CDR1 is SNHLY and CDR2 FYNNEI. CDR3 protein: CASRATGYTEAFF. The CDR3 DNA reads TGTGCCAGCAGAGCGACAGGCTACACTGAAGCTTTCTTT.

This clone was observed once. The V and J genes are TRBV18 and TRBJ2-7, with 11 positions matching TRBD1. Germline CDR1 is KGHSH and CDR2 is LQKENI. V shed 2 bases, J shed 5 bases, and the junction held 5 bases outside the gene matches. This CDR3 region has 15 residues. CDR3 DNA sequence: TGTGCCAGCTCACCAGGGGACAGGGGGGTGAACGAGCAGTACTTC. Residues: CASSPGDRGVNEQYF.

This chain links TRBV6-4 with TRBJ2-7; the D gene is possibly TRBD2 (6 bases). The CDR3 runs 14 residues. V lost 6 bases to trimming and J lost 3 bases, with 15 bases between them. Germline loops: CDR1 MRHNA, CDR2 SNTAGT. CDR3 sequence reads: CASSPGTGDYEQYF. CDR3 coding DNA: TGTGCCAGCAGCCCCGGGACGGGGGACTACGAGCAGTACTTC.

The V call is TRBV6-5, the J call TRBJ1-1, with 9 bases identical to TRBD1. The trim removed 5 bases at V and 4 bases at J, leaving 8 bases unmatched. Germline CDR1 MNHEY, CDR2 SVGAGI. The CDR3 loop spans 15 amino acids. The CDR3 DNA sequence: TGTGCCAGCAGTACATCTACAGGGGGCCTCACTGAAGCTTTCTTT. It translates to CASSTSTGGLTEAFF.

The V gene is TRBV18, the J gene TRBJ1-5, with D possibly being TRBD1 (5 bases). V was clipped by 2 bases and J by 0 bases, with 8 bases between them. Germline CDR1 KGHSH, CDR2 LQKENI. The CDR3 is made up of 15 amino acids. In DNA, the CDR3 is TGTGCCAGCTCACCAAGGGGAAATAGCAATCAGCCCCAGCATTTT. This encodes CASSPRGNSNQPQHF.

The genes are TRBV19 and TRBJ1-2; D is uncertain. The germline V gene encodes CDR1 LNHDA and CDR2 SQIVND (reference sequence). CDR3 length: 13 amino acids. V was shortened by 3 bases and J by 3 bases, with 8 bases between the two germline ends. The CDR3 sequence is CASSIGLDYGYTF. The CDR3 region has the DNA TGTGCCAGTAGTATCGGTTTGGACTATGGCTACACCTTC. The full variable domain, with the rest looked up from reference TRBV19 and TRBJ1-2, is DGGITQSPKYLFRKEGQNVTLSCEQNLNHDAMYWYRQDPGQGLRLIYYSQIVNDFQKGDIAEGYSVSREKKESFPLTVTSAQKNPTAFYLCASSIGLDYGYTFGSGTRLTVV.

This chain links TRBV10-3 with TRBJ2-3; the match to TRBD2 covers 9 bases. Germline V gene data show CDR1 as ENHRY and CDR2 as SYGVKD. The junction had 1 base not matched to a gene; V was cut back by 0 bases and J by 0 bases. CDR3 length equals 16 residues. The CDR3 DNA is TGTGCCATCAGTGAGTCGGCGGGAGGGAGCACAGATACGCAGTATTTT. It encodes CAISESAGGSTDTQYF.

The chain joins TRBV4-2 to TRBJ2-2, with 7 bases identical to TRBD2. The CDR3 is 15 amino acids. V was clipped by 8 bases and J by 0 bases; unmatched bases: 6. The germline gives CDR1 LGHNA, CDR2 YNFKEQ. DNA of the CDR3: TGTGCCAGCGGAGCGAGCGGGACGAACACCGGGGAGCTGTTTTTT. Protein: CASGASGTNTGELFF.

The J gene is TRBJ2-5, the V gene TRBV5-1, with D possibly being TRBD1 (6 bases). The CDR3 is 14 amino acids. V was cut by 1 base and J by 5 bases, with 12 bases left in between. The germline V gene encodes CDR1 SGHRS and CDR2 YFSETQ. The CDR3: CASSLSGARETQYF. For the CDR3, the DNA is TGCGCCAGCAGCTTGTCAGGGGCGCGGGAGACCCAGTACTTC.

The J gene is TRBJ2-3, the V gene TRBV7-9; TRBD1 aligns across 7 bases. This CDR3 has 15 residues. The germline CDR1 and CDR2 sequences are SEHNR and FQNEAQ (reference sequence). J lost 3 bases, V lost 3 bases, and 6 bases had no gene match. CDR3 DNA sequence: TGTGCCAGCAGCTTGAGGACAGGAAATACAGATACGCAGTATTTT. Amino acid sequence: CASSLRTGNTDTQYF.

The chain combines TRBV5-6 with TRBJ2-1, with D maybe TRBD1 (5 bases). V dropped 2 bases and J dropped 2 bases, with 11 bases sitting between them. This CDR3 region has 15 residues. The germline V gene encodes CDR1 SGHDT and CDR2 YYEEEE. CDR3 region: CASSLDSKPYNEQFF. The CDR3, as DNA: TGTGCCAGCAGCTTAGACAGCAAGCCCTACAATGAGCAGTTCTTC.

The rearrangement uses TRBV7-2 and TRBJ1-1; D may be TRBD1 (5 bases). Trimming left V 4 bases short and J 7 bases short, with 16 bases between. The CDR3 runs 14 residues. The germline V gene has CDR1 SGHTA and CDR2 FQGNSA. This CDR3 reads CASSSTAGGVEAFF. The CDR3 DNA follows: TGTGCCAGCAGCTCAACCGCGGGGGGAGTTGAAGCTTTCTTT.

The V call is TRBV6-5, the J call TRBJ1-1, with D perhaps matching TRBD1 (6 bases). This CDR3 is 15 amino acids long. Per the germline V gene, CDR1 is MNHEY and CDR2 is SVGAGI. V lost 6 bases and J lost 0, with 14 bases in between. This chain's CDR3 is CASSPPGQLNTEAFF. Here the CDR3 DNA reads TGTGCCAGCAGCCCGCCGGGACAACTGAACACTGAAGCTTTCTTT.

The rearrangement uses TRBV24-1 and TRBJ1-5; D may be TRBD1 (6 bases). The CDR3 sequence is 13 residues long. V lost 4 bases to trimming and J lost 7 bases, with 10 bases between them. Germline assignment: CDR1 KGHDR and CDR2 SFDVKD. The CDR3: CATSEGRGQPQHF. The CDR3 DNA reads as TGTGCCACCAGTGAAGGCAGGGGCCAGCCCCAGCATTTT.